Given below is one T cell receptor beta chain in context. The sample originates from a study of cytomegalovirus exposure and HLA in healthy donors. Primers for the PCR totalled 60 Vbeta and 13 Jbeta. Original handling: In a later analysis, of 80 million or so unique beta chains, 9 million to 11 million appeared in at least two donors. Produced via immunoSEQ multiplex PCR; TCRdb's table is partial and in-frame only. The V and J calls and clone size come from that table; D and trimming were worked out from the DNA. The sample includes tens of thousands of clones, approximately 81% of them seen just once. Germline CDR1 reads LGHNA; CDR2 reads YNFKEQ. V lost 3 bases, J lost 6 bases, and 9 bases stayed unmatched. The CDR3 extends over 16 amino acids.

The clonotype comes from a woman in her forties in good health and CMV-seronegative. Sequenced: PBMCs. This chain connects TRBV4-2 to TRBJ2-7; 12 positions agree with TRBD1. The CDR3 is CASSQAGDRGLGEQYF. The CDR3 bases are TGTGCCAGCAGCCAGGCGGGGGACAGGGGGCTGGGCGAGCAGTACTTC.